One and the same sample provided the 30 T cell receptor beta chains below, sequenced in a study of tumor-infiltrating lymphocytes in primary liver carcinoma. Reverse transcription of around 500 ng total RNA with a constant-region primer produced TCR beta cDNA. Researchers made the TCR beta libraries by running three nested multiplex PCR rounds with slightly modified ARM-PCR. Primers for the first two PCR rounds were TRBV1-TRBV30 forward primers and a C-beta reverse primer (about 9 cycles per round). TCRdb independently ran MiXCR on the multiplex PCR reads; one entry per CDR3 protein. The sample yields around 120,000 distinct CDR3 sequences, less than 80% seen once. Bulk tissue was left unsorted, and RNA and DNA were co-extracted from 20-30 mg of it. The sequenced sample consisted of liver tumor tissue from sampling region 1. Subset noted: tumor region T1, superior pole. The receptors were gathered from a woman between 55 and 75 years old with primary liver carcinoma and hepatitis B virus infection.

This clonotype was counted many times. The chain carries TRBV7-9 and TRBJ1-6; D is undetermined. Germline CDR1 and CDR2: SEHNR and FQNEAQ (reference sequence). V was shortened by 5 bases and J by 11 bases, with 10 bases between the two germline ends. The CDR3 is 12 residues long. CDR3 sequence (DNA): TGTGCCAGCAGCCCTCTCGGCGCACCCCTCCACTTT. It specifies CASSPLGAPLHF.

Of note for this clonotype: An end of the junction does not agree with germline; a read error may underlie this. This chain links TRBV11-3 with TRBJ2-3; 8 bases fit TRBD2. Germline V gene sequence: CDR1 SGHNT, CDR2 YENEEA. The CDR3 is 14 residues long. This chain's CDR3 is CTSNFRTSTDRQYF. The CDR3 DNA reads TGTACCAGCAACTTCAGGACTAGCACAGATAGGCAGTATTTT.

Comments on this clonotype: Possible read error: a much larger clone is one base away. This chain joins TRBV6-6 and TRBJ2-2; 8 bases line up with TRBD1. J gave up 5 bases and V 0 bases, and 5 bases lay outside the gene matches. This CDR3 comprises 16 residues. Germline V lookup: CDR1 MNHNY, CDR2 SVGAGI (reference sequence). The CDR3 region is CASSYSKTGATGELFF. The CDR3 DNA reads as TGTGCCAGCAGTTACTCTAAGACAGGGGCGACCGGGGAGCTGTTTTTT.

This clonotype has at least ten counts. This chain links TRBV7-9 with TRBJ1-1; 7 bases match TRBD1. Germline loops: CDR1 SEHNR, CDR2 FQNEAQ (reference sequence). The junction had 7 bases not matched to a gene; V was cut back by 6 bases and J by 3 bases. The CDR3 is 14 amino acids. CDR3 DNA: TGTGCCAGCAGTCCACAGGGGTGGGACACTGAAGCTTTCTTT. It is translated as CASSPQGWDTEAFF. The full variable domain, with the rest looked up from reference TRBV7-9 and TRBJ1-1, is DTGVSQNPRHKITKRGQNVTFRCDPISEHNRLYWYRQTLGQGPEFLTYFQNEAQLEKSRLLSDRFSAERPKGSFSTLEIQRTEQGDSAMYLCASSPQGWDTEAFFGQGTRLTVV.

By share, this clonotype ranks as medium-sized. The J gene is TRBJ2-5, the V gene TRBV11-2; D is unclear. Germline V gene sequence: CDR1 SGHAT, CDR2 FQNNGV. CDR3 length: 13 residues. The germline V and J ends were trimmed by 5 bases and 0 bases, with 7 bases remaining between them. CDR3 protein: CASSQMYQETQYF. In DNA, the CDR3 is TGTGCCAGCAGCCAAATGTACCAAGAGACCCAGTACTTC. Variable domain in full (rest from reference TRBV11-2 and TRBJ2-5): EAGVAQSPRYKIIEKRQSVAFWCNPISGHATLYWYQQILGQGPKLLIQFQNNGVVDDSQLPKDRFSAERLKGVDSTLKIQPAKLEDSAVYLCASSQMYQETQYFGPGTRLLVL.

This clonotype has at least ten counts. CDR3 nucleotides: TGTGCCAGCAGCTCCGTTTCCAACAGGGGGACGAACACCGGGGAGCTGTTTTTT. It encodes CASSSVSNRGTNTGELFF. The chain links TRBV11-2 to TRBJ2-2, with 8 bases aligning to TRBD1. CDR1 SGHAT and CDR2 FQNNGV come from the germline V gene. The CDR3 loop spans 18 amino acids. Trimming took 4 bases from V and 0 from J; bases not matched to a gene: 10. Full variable domain (rest looked up from reference TRBV11-2 and TRBJ2-2): EAGVAQSPRYKIIEKRQSVAFWCNPISGHATLYWYQQILGQGPKLLIQFQNNGVVDDSQLPKDRFSAERLKGVDSTLKIQPAKLEDSAVYLCASSSVSNRGTNTGELFFGEGSRLTVL.

This rearrangement joins TRBV11-2 to TRBJ1-4; D may be TRBD1 (6 bases). With 8 bases removed from V and 4 bases from J, the gap between germline ends came to 17 bases. Germline V lookup: CDR1 SGHAT, CDR2 FQNNGV. This CDR3 contains 15 residues. The CDR3 here is CASGSGVGNNEKLFF. The CDR3 DNA reads TGTGCCAGCGGATCAGGGGTAGGGAATAATGAAAAACTGTTTTTT.

Regarding this clonotype: Compared with germline, one end of the junction differs, possibly owing to a read error. The chain has TRBV11-2 and TRBJ2-2; a possible D gene is TRBD2 (6 bases). Germline V lookup: CDR1 SGHAT, CDR2 FQNNGV. The CDR3 covers 14 residues. The CDR3 protein is CASSPGGVIGELFF. CDR3 in DNA: TGCGCCAGCAGTCCAGGAGGGGTTATCGGGGAGCTGTTTTTT.

The genes are TRBV11-2 and TRBJ1-1, with a weak D call TRBD1 (6 bases). Germline lookup yields CDR1 SGHAT and CDR2 FQNNGV. This CDR3 is built from 17 residues. The V gene lost 3 bases and the J gene lost 0 bases, with 17 bases spanning the gap. The CDR3 reads CASSFKYNREMNTEAFF. Written as DNA, the CDR3 is TGTGCCAGCAGCTTTAAGTACAACAGGGAGATGAACACTGAAGCTTTCTTT.

In its sample, this clonotype was seen many times. This chain uses TRBV6-1 with TRBJ2-5, with TRBD2 matching 9 bases. The CDR3 contains 14 residues. J was trimmed by 4 bases and V by 7 bases; bases with no gene match: 7. CDR1 and CDR2 (germline): MNHNS, SASEGT. CDR3 DNA: TGTGCCAGCAACGAGGGCGGGAGGGGAGAGACCCAGTACTTC. Its protein is CASNEGGRGETQYF.

With regard to this clonotype: A much larger clone differs from this one at a single base, so this may be a read error. The chain links TRBV7-9 to TRBJ2-7; the D is unclear. This CDR3 has 14 residues. Germline V lookup: CDR1 SEHNR, CDR2 FQNEAQ (reference sequence). The CDR3 nucleotides read TGTGCCAGCAGCCGTTTCCCAGATCACTACAAGCAGTACTTC. Protein product: CASSRFPDHYKQYF. The complete variable domain, with remaining parts taken from reference TRBV7-9 and TRBJ2-7, reads DTGVSQNPRHKITKRGQNVTFRCDPISEHNRLYWYRQTLGQGPEFLTYFQNEAQLEKSRLLSDRFSAERPKGSFSTLEIQRTEQGDSAMYLCASSRFPDHYKQYFGPGTRLTVT.

This clonotype is a singleton in its sample. This chain connects TRBV11-2 to TRBJ2-7; possibly TRBD2 for D (5 bases). The J call may be faulty, since TRBJ2-1 better matches the DNA end. The CDR3 has 15 amino acids. CDR1 is SGHAT and CDR2 is FQNNGV in the germline V gene. The CDR3 is CASSLNTGISYEQFF. The CDR3 DNA is TGTGCCAGCAGCTTAAACACGGGAATTTCCTACGAGCAGTTCTTC.

In regard to this clonotype: A much larger clone differs by one base, so this may be a read error. It is likely a read error, because the conserved phenylalanine at the end of the CDR3 is missing. This chain uses TRBV12-3 or TRBV12-4 with TRBJ2-1, with no clear D. Between the trimmed V and J ends, which lost 1 base and 3 bases, there was a span of 16 bases. The CDR3 totals 17 residues. The CDR3 loop is CASSLVIGTSFYNEQFL. CDR3 sequence (DNA): TGTGCCAGCAGTTTAGTTATCGGAACTTCCTTCTACAATGAGCAGTTCTTA.

In its sample, this clonotype was seen once. One base away lies a much larger clone, so this may be a sequencing read error. The chain combines TRBV4-2 with TRBJ2-1; a weak D match, TRBD2 (6 bases). V was clipped by 3 bases and J by 7 bases, with 16 bases between them. The CDR3 is made up of 15 amino acids. Germline V gene data show CDR1 as LGHNA and CDR2 as YNFKEQ. The CDR3 loop reads CASSHDVGLPNEQFF. In nucleotides, the CDR3 is TGTGCCAGCAGCCACGATGTAGGACTACCTAATGAGCAGTTCTTC.

Details on this clonotype: At one of its ends the junction is not consistent with the germline gene, which may arise from a read error. V is TRBV12-3 or TRBV12-4 and J is TRBJ2-6; 7 bases are shared with TRBD1. CDR3 size: 17 residues. The CDR3 DNA reads as TGTGACAGCAGTCCGGGACAGTGGATCTCTGGGGCCAACGTCCTGACTTTC. It is translated as CDSSPGQWISGANVLTF.

At least ten counts were recorded for this clonotype. This chain joins TRBV2 and TRBJ2-7; 8 nucleotides match TRBD2. Germline trimming cut 3 bases from V and 6 bases from J; bases unmatched to any gene: 10. From germline, CDR1 is SNHLY and CDR2 FYNNEI. The CDR3 consists of 15 residues. In nucleotides, the CDR3 is TGTGCCAGCAGTGAGGCGGGACTAGAATCGAGCGAGCAGTACTTC. Amino acids: CASSEAGLESSEQYF. Combining the CDR3 with reference TRBV2 and TRBJ2-7 gives the whole variable domain EPEVTQTPSHQVTQMGQEVILRCVPISNHLYFYWYRQILGQKVEFLVSFYNNEISEKSEIFDDQFSVERPDGSNFTLKIRSTKLEDSAMYFCASSEAGLESSEQYFGPGTRLTVT.

V is TRBV11-2 and J is TRBJ2-2; D call uncertain. The germline V gene has CDR1 SGHAT and CDR2 FQNNGV. CDR3 length equals 13 residues. Trimming left V 9 bases short and J 3 bases short, with 11 bases between. The CDR3 reads CASRANYTGELFF. CDR3 in DNA: TGTGCCAGTAGGGCTAACTACACCGGGGAGCTGTTTTTT.

This clonotype came up a few times. This sequence joins TRBV15 and TRBJ2-5, with D tentatively TRBD2 (7 bases). Looked up from germline, CDR1 is LNHNV and CDR2 is YYDKDF (reference sequence). There are 15 residues in the CDR3. V shed 3 bases and J shed 5 bases, with 16 bases lying between them. CDR3: CATSSLWGGRETQYF. In DNA form, the CDR3 reads TGTGCCACCAGCAGTCTATGGGGGGGGCGCGAGACCCAGTACTTC.

As for this clonotype: This may be a read error, as it is one base from a much larger clone. The CDR3 region is CAGSPRAPNEKLFF. CDR3 DNA: TGTGCCGGCAGTCCCCGGGCTCCTAATGAAAAACTGTTTTTT. V usage is TRBV6-5 and J usage is TRBJ1-4; D not resolved. This CDR3 is 14 amino acids long. In germline, CDR1 is MNHEY, CDR2 SVGAGI.

This clonotype was observed many times. The gene calls are TRBV28 and TRBJ2-5, with D possibly matching TRBD2 (5 bases). V shed 6 bases and J shed 5 bases, with 19 bases lying between them. The CDR3 contains 15 residues. Germline V lookup: CDR1 MDHEN, CDR2 SYDVKM. The CDR3 DNA reads TGTGCCAGCAGCCCGTGGGGAGTCTTAGTGGAGACCCAGTACTTC. Translating it yields CASSPWGVLVETQYF.

The genes are TRBV11-3 and TRBJ2-1; D might be TRBD2 (5 bases). This CDR3 comprises 16 residues. The V end lost 5 bases, the J end lost 4 bases, and 18 bases lay between the germline ends. Germline CDR1 and CDR2: SGHNT and YENEEA. The CDR3 DNA sequence: TGTGCCAGCAGCATTAGCGAGAGGTCCTGGTACAATGAGCAGTTCTTC. Amino acid sequence: CASSISERSWYNEQFF.

Points on this clonotype: Germline and junction disagree at one end, which may indicate a read error. The rearrangement links TRBV5-1 to TRBJ2-7, with TRBD1 identical over 10 bases. The CDR3 extends over 15 amino acids. CDR1 is SGHRS, CDR2 YFSETQ, per germline. CDR3 in amino acids: CASRWGQGLSYEHYF. The CDR3 DNA reads as TGCGCCAGCAGGTGGGGACAGGGGCTTTCGTACGAGCATTACTTC.

V usage is TRBV5-6 and J usage is TRBJ2-7; D might be TRBD2 (6 bases). CDR3 length: 16 residues. V was shortened by 3 bases and J by 6 bases, with 22 bases between the two germline ends. Germline CDR1 reads SGHDT; CDR2 reads YYEEEE. The CDR3 bases are TGTGCCAGCAGCTACTTTAGCGCGGGAAAAGGGGCCGAGCAGTACTTC. Protein sequence: CASSYFSAGKGAEQYF.

Remarks on this clonotype: The junction shows a germline mismatch at one end, possibly a read error. The gene calls are TRBV5-1 and TRBJ1-2; TRBD1 agrees at 9 bases. This CDR3 comprises 14 residues. Germline CDR1 SGHRS, CDR2 YFSETQ. The CDR3 DNA follows: TGTGCCAGCAGCTTGGGGACAGGGTCCTATGGCTACACCTTC. It translates to CASSLGTGSYGYTF.

This clonotype was detected a few times. The germline gene is not matched at one end of the junction; a read error may be the cause. The chain carries TRBV5-4 and TRBJ1-1, with D possibly TRBD1 on 6 matching bases. Germline V CDR1 and CDR2: SGHNT, YYREEE (reference sequence). The CDR3 is made up of 14 amino acids. In nucleotides, the CDR3 is TGTGCCAGCACCTTGCGGCAGGGGAGGGCTGAAGCTTTCTTT. Translated, it gives CASTLRQGRAEAFF.

J is TRBJ2-3 and V is TRBV21-1. TRBV21-1 is a pseudogene locus. CDR3 length: 16 amino acids. The DNA of the CDR3 is TGTGCCAGCAGCAAAGCCGATTTGCCCCCCACAGATACGCAGTATTTT. It translates to CASSKADLPPTDTQYF.

Remarks on this clonotype: One end of the junction varies from germline; a read error may be responsible. The chain joins TRBV6-6 to TRBJ1-2; D unresolved. The V gene's germline CDR1 is MNHNY and CDR2 SVGAGI (reference sequence). CDR3 length: 14 amino acids. The CDR3 DNA is TGTGCCAGCAGTTACTCGCACGGCACCTATGGCCACACCTTC. It is translated as CASSYSHGTYGHTF.

Concerning this clonotype: A much larger clone is a single base away; this may be a read error. V is TRBV4-1 and J is TRBJ2-7, with D perhaps matching TRBD2 (5 bases). Trimming cost V 5 bases and J 7 bases, with 21 bases left between them. The CDR3 sequence is 15 residues long. Germline lookup yields CDR1 MGHRA and CDR2 YSYEKL. The CDR3 coding sequence is TGCGCCAGCAGCAATGGGATCTCGAGGGTCGGGGAGCAGTACTTC. This sequence encodes CASSNGISRVGEQYF.

This clonotype was seen repeatedly, ten times or more. The chain uses TRBV12-5 and TRBJ2-1; possibly TRBD2 for D (6 bases). The CDR3 loop spans 13 amino acids. CDR1 is LGHNT and CDR2 is FRNRAP in the germline V gene. Trimming left V 6 bases short and J 6 bases short, with 12 bases between. CDR3 coding DNA: TGTGCTAGTGGCCGAGGGACTTTCAATGAGCAGTTCTTC. Its translation is CASGRGTFNEQFF.

With regard to this clonotype: With a much larger clone just one base away, this may be a read error. No conserved phenylalanine or tryptophan ends this CDR3, so it is likely a read error. The chain employs TRBV14 and TRBJ1-1; D may be TRBD1 (5 bases). This CDR3 region has 12 residues. With 8 bases removed from V and 11 bases from J, the gap between germline ends came to 18 bases. Germline-derived CDR1 and CDR2 are SGHDN and FVKESK. CDR3 region: CASSPDWGVAFV. CDR3 DNA: TGTGCCAGCTCCCCTGATTGGGGGGTCGCTTTCGTT.